These 14 T cell receptor beta chains were all obtained from the same sample, sequenced in a study of breast tumors, draining lymph nodes, adjacent tissues. TCRdb passed the multiplex PCR reads through MiXCR, listing each CDR3 protein once. The table has 200,000 to 250,000 distinct CDR3 sequences, around 35% seen once. Axillary draining lymph nodes of breast cancer patients supplied the node samples. The sequenced sample was axillary lymph node tissue. These receptors all stem from a female donor with breast cancer. Some clones in this sample may be carry-over from other donors' samples.

Worth noting for this clonotype: A much larger clone differs from this one at a single base, so this may be a read error. This likely comes from a read error, as the CDR3 has no conserved phenylalanine or tryptophan at its end. This chain connects TRBV7-9 to TRBJ2-5; TRBD2 aligns across 7 bases. Losses at the gene ends were 8 bases for V and 6 bases for J; bases not matched to a gene: 12. Germline-derived CDR1 and CDR2 are SEHNR and FQNEAQ (reference sequence). This CDR3 has 14 residues. CDR3 residues: CASSNSGTGKTQYL. In DNA, the CDR3 is TGTGCCAGCTCCAACAGCGGGACTGGAAAGACCCAGTACCTC.

V usage is TRBV12-3 or TRBV12-4 and J usage is TRBJ1-5; D remains unclear. Trimming took 6 bases from V and 1 from J, leaving 13 bases between them. The CDR3 is made up of 15 amino acids. CDR3 nucleotides: TGTGCCAGCAGAGACGATAGCGGGAGCAATCAGCCCCAGCATTTT. Translating it yields CASRDDSGSNQPQHF.

The chain combines TRBV24-1 with TRBJ2-1; 10 nucleotides align to TRBD2. The V gene's germline CDR1 is KGHDR and CDR2 SFDVKD. V was clipped by 4 bases and J by 8 bases; unmatched bases: 7. CDR3 length: 15 residues. The CDR3 DNA reads as TGTGCCACCAGTGACCCCAGCGGGAGGGGCTATGAGCAGTTCTTC. It yields the protein CATSDPSGRGYEQFF.

The V gene is TRBV18, the J gene TRBJ2-7; D unclear. Trimming shortened V by 1 base and J by 2 bases, and 6 bases separated the two germline ends. This CDR3 contains 13 residues. Germline assignment: CDR1 KGHSH and CDR2 LQKENI. CDR3: CASSPRATYEQYF. The CDR3 DNA reads TGTGCCAGCTCACCACGGGCAACCTACGAGCAGTACTTC.

This clonotype is a singleton in its sample. The rearrangement joins TRBV7-3 to TRBJ2-2, with TRBD2 matching over 8 bases. Germline V lookup: CDR1 SGHTA, CDR2 FQGTGA. The ends lost 1 base at V and 3 bases at J; junction bases unmatched: 1. The CDR3 loop spans 15 amino acids. The CDR3 here is CASSLSGGYTGELFF. CDR3 sequence (DNA): TGTGCCAGCAGCTTAAGCGGGGGGTACACCGGGGAGCTGTTTTTT.

This clonotype was seen repeatedly, ten times or more. The chain recombines TRBV6-1 with TRBJ1-2; D is unresolved. This CDR3 comprises 13 residues. V lost 2 bases and J 7 bases, leaving 11 bases between the germline ends. Germline CDR1 is MNHNS and CDR2 is SASEGT. CDR3 DNA: TGTGCCAGCAGTGAACAGAGGACTACTGGCTACACCTTC. It translates to CASSEQRTTGYTF.

Of note for this clonotype: A much larger clonotype is one base distant, so this may be a read error. CDR3 sequence reads: CASSLRSSGGGQETQYF. CDR3 in DNA: TGTGCCAGCAGCTTACGGAGTTCCGGAGGAGGGCAAGAGACCCAGTACTTC. The chain combines TRBV11-2 with TRBJ2-5; D is perhaps TRBD2 (6 bases). This CDR3 has 17 residues. Between the trimmed V and J ends, which lost 2 bases and 2 bases, there was a span of 18 bases. The germline V gene has CDR1 SGHAT and CDR2 FQNNGV.

The gene calls are TRBV10-1 and TRBJ2-5, with D perhaps TRBD2 (5 bases). Between the trimmed V and J ends, which lost 4 bases and 5 bases, there was a span of 14 bases. Germline V lookup: CDR1 WNHNN, CDR2 SYGVQD (reference sequence). The CDR3 is 14 amino acids. The CDR3 region is CASSVSATGETQYF. DNA of the CDR3: TGCGCCAGCAGTGTATCGGCAACGGGGGAGACCCAGTACTTC.

A few counts support this clonotype. V gene TRBV27 combines with J gene TRBJ2-7, with TRBD1 as a possible D gene (6 bases). The CDR3 is made up of 12 amino acids. Germline CDR1 reads MNHEY; CDR2 reads SMNVEV (reference sequence). Trimming cost V 3 bases and J 4 bases, with 7 bases left between them. For the CDR3, the DNA is TGTGCCAGCAGTTTCGGACAGTACGAGCAGTACTTC. This translates into CASSFGQYEQYF.

This clonotype has at least ten counts. CDR3 DNA: TGCGCCAGCAGCCTGTGGGAGGGCCGGACCGGGGAGCTGTTTTTT. Its translation: CASSLWEGRTGELFF. The V gene is TRBV4-1, the J gene TRBJ2-2; 7 bases map to TRBD2. V lost 4 bases to trimming and J lost 5 bases; unmatched junction nucleotides: 7. CDR3 size: 15 residues. Germline loops: CDR1 MGHRA, CDR2 YSYEKL.

The CDR3 loop reads CASSPRTGPNTEAFF. CDR3 nucleotides: TGTGCCAGCAGCCCTCGGACGGGACCTAACACTGAAGCTTTCTTT. The chain uses TRBV7-2 and TRBJ1-1, with D tentatively TRBD1 (5 bases). The V end lost 5 bases, the J end lost 2 bases, and 15 bases lay between the germline ends. Germline CDR1 is SGHTA and CDR2 is FQGNSA. CDR3 length: 15 amino acids.

As regards this clonotype: This may be a read error: a much more frequent sequence differs by one nucleotide. This chain links TRBV7-8 with TRBJ1-2, with a possible D match to TRBD1 (6 bases). Trimming took off 8 bases at V and 4 bases at J, with 26 bases between the two ends. Germline V CDR1 and CDR2: SGHVS, FQNEAQ. The CDR3 has 17 residues. The CDR3 is CASGQDEYGTLAYGYTF. CDR3 nucleotide sequence: TGTGCCAGCGGCCAAGACGAGTATGGGACACTGGCCTATGGCTACACCTTC.

This clonotype showed up many times. V is TRBV24-1 and J is TRBJ2-7, with D tentatively TRBD1 or TRBD2 (5 bases each). The CDR3 runs 16 residues. With 5 bases removed from V and 3 bases from J, the gap between germline ends came to 19 bases. Germline CDR1 is KGHDR and CDR2 is SFDVKD. The chain's CDR3 is CATSVPPGPPDYEQYF. CDR3 DNA sequence: TGTGCCACCAGTGTCCCACCGGGACCGCCCGACTACGAGCAGTACTTC.

This clonotype was counted at least ten times. CDR3 sequence: CASSLRFTNYEQYF. The CDR3 region has the DNA TGTGCCAGCAGCTTACGTTTTACGAACTACGAGCAGTACTTC. The chain is built from TRBV7-2 and TRBJ2-7; D uncertain. Germline values: CDR1 SGHTA, CDR2 FQGNSA. Trimming left V 2 bases short and J 3 bases short, with 11 bases between. CDR3 length: 14 amino acids.